This TCR beta chain was recorded in a study of Ad26.COV2.S vaccination and SARS-CoV-2 variants. Only in-frame clones appear in the TCRdb table, and some are missing; sequencing was by immunoSEQ multiplex PCR. The repertoire holds a few hundred thousand clones, with about nine tenths as singletons. Treatment defined: around 19 received Ad26.COV2.S at low or high dose, single or two shots; 5 received placebo; per-sample allocation not given. Specimen acquisition occurred on day 63 following the initial vaccine or placebo injection. Germline values: CDR1 SGHAT, CDR2 FQNNGV. This CDR3 region has 14 residues. Trimming stripped 5 bases from V and 5 bases from J, with 15 bases between.

The receptor was isolated from a person aged 18-60 years who received the Ad26.COV2.S COVID-19 vaccine or a placebo. The chain is built from TRBV11-2 and TRBJ1-2; D is unclear. The material sequenced was peripheral blood, taken in a trial of Ad26.COV2.S vaccine versus placebo. The CDR3 nucleotides read TGTGCCAGCAGCCCAACGAACCGGGCGTATGGCTACACCTTC. This translates into CASSPTNRAYGYTF. The whole variable domain, filled in from reference TRBV11-2 and TRBJ1-2, reads EAGVAQSPRYKIIEKRQSVAFWCNPISGHATLYWYQQILGQGPKLLIQFQNNGVVDDSQLPKDRFSAERLKGVDSTLKIQPAKLEDSAVYLCASSPTNRAYGYTFGSGTRLTVV.